One and the same sample provided the 20 T cell receptor beta chains below, sequenced in a study of control samples from healthy donors and cancer patients. The repertoire was sequenced with immunoSEQ multiplex PCR; TCRdb's copy has only in-frame clones and lacks some. The sample includes around 120,000 clones, 80% to 95% of them seen just once. The sequenced sample was blood. Receptor source: a woman between 18 and 29 years old in good health.

The chain recombines TRBV6-2 or TRBV6-3 with TRBJ2-5, with D perhaps matching TRBD2 (5 bases). This CDR3 contains 14 residues. Trimming removed 4 bases at V and 1 base at J, with 10 bases between. The germline gives CDR1 MNHEY, CDR2 SVGEGT. The CDR3 region is CASSFTTIQETQYF. CDR3 DNA sequence: TGTGCCAGCAGTTTCACGACTATCCAAGAGACCCAGTACTTC.

The chain employs TRBV7-9 and TRBJ2-7; maybe TRBD1 (6 bases). Germline CDR1 SEHNR, CDR2 FQNEAQ (reference sequence). CDR3 length: 14 amino acids. Trimming shortened V by 5 bases and J by 4 bases, and 15 bases separated the two germline ends. CDR3 nucleotides: TGTGCCAGCAGCCTCTCCGGGACAACTTACGAGCAGTACTTC. Amino acid sequence: CASSLSGTTYEQYF.

This clone was observed once. The V and J genes are TRBV21-1 and TRBJ1-1. TRBV21-1 is noted as a pseudogene. The CDR3 loop spans 11 amino acids. CDR3 coding DNA: TGTGCCAGCAGCAAAAACACTGAAGCTTTCTTT. Its protein is CASSKNTEAFF.

The J gene is TRBJ1-5, the V gene TRBV19, with 9 bases that match TRBD1. Trimming removed 3 bases from V and 6 bases from J; junction bases left unmatched: 9. The germline V gene has CDR1 LNHDA and CDR2 SQIVND (reference sequence). The CDR3 totals 16 residues. CDR3 in amino acids: CASSMRTGAITQPQHF. The CDR3 DNA is TGTGCCAGTAGTATGAGGACAGGGGCAATAACTCAGCCCCAGCATTTT.

J is TRBJ1-1 and V is TRBV20-1; D ambiguous. This CDR3 is 11 amino acids long. CDR1 and CDR2 from the germline V gene are DFQATT and SNEGSKA (reference sequence). V was pared by 3 bases and J by 7 bases, with 9 bases between. DNA for the CDR3: TGCAGTGCTAGCGGCCAGTTTGAAGCTTTCTTT. Protein sequence: CSASGQFEAFF.

The chain couples TRBV28 to TRBJ2-5; tentatively, D is TRBD1 (6 bases). The CDR3 runs to 17 residues. The germline gives CDR1 MDHEN, CDR2 SYDVKM. The ends were cut back, 5 bases at V and 5 bases at J, with 24 bases in the middle. The CDR3 DNA follows: TGTGCCAGCAGTACACCGGGGCCAGGGGTCTTTAAGGAGACCCAGTACTTC. This sequence encodes CASSTPGPGVFKETQYF.

The chain is built from TRBV19 and TRBJ1-3, with D possibly being TRBD1 (5 bases). Per germline, CDR1 LNHDA and CDR2 SQIVND (reference sequence). V was pared by 10 bases and J by 2 bases, with 12 bases between. CDR3 length: 13 amino acids. The CDR3 bases are TGTGCCACCACCGACAGAACTGGAAACACCATATATTTT. Residues: CATTDRTGNTIYF.

J is TRBJ2-5 and V is TRBV28; no clear D. Trimming left V 3 bases short and J 4 bases short, with 6 bases between. The CDR3 extends over 12 amino acids. Germline V lookup: CDR1 MDHEN, CDR2 SYDVKM. CDR3 in DNA: TGTGCCAGCAGTTTTCCCGGAGAGACCCAGTACTTC. Translation: CASSFPGETQYF.

V is TRBV28 and J is TRBJ2-7; D may be TRBD1 (6 bases). CDR1 and CDR2 from the germline V gene are MDHEN and SYDVKM. The CDR3 runs 14 residues. V lost 7 bases and J lost 3, with 16 bases in between. For the CDR3, the DNA is TGTGCCAGCACTATACAGGGCTGGGGCTACGAGCAGTACTTC. It yields the protein CASTIQGWGYEQYF.

The chain combines TRBV4-2 with TRBJ1-5; D uncertain. From germline, CDR1 is LGHNA and CDR2 YNFKEQ. Between the trimmed V and J ends, which lost 1 base and 4 bases, there was a span of 11 bases. CDR3 length: 15 residues. The CDR3 DNA sequence: TGTGCCAGCAGCCAAGGTTTGGGATCTAATCAGCCCCAGCATTTT. As protein: CASSQGLGSNQPQHF.

This rearrangement joins TRBV4-3 to TRBJ2-2, with TRBD1 identical over 11 bases. In germline, CDR1 is LGHNA, CDR2 YSLEER. The trim removed 0 bases at V and 2 bases at J, leaving 2 bases unmatched. CDR3 length equals 17 residues. CDR3 region: CASSQERTGGNTGELFF. The CDR3 DNA reads as TGCGCCAGCAGCCAAGAGAGGACAGGGGGCAACACCGGGGAGCTGTTTTTT.

A single count supports this clone. This chain links TRBV7-9 with TRBJ1-1; a possible D gene is TRBD1 (6 bases). CDR3 length: 18 amino acids. Trimming took 5 bases from V and 2 from J, leaving 24 bases between them. From germline, CDR1 is SEHNR and CDR2 FQNEAQ (reference sequence). For the CDR3, the DNA is TGTGCCAGCAGCCAACTAATCGGGACATATATCCCCAACACTGAAGCTTTCTTT. As protein: CASSQLIGTYIPNTEAFF.

The chain has TRBV5-8 and TRBJ1-1; the D is unclear. The V gene lost 2 bases and the J gene lost 7 bases, with 12 bases spanning the gap. This CDR3 comprises 13 residues. Germline V gives CDR1 SGHTS, CDR2 YDEGEE. The CDR3 reads CASSLTNRFEAFF. The CDR3 bases are TGTGCCAGCAGCTTAACGAACCGTTTTGAAGCTTTCTTT. Supplemented by reference TRBV5-8 and TRBJ1-1, the full variable domain reads EAGVTQSPTHLIKTRGQQATLRCSPISGHTSVYWYQQALGLGLQFLLWYDEGEERNRGNFPPRFSGRQFPNYSSELNVNALELEDSALYLCASSLTNRFEAFFGQGTRLTVV.

CDR3 region: CASSRSTTRSNQPQHF. The CDR3 region has the DNA TGTGCCAGCAGCCGTTCCACGACACGGAGCAATCAGCCCCAGCATTTT. The rearrangement joins TRBV27 to TRBJ1-5, with D hard to call. Per germline, CDR1 MNHEY and CDR2 SMNVEV (reference sequence). Trimming pared 6 bases from V and 1 base from J, leaving 16 bases between. The CDR3 consists of 16 residues.

The chain has TRBV18 and TRBJ1-2; D uncertain. CDR3 length equals 14 residues. V shed 0 bases and J shed 8 bases, with 13 bases lying between them. Germline V gene sequence: CDR1 KGHSH, CDR2 LQKENI. DNA of the CDR3: TGTGCCAGCTCACCACCGAACCTTGCGAACGGCTACACCTTC. Translation: CASSPPNLANGYTF.

The CDR3 loop reads CASSGRWDQPQHF. CDR3 nucleotide sequence: TGTGCCAGCAGTGGTCGGTGGGATCAGCCCCAGCATTTT. The rearrangement links TRBV2 to TRBJ1-5; no reliable D call. Germline CDR1 SNHLY, CDR2 FYNNEI. The CDR3 extends over 13 amino acids. Trimming took 4 bases from V and 5 from J, leaving 9 bases between them.

Here the CDR3 DNA reads TGTGCCAGCATTGTGGGGAGTTGGAGAGATACGCAGTATTTT. Amino acids: CASIVGSWRDTQYF. The chain uses TRBV2 and TRBJ2-3, with D perhaps matching TRBD2 (5 bases). From germline, CDR1 is SNHLY and CDR2 FYNNEI. V gave up 7 bases and J gave up 5 bases, with 16 bases separating them. The CDR3 has 14 residues.

V usage is TRBV29-1 and J usage is TRBJ2-5, with a possible D match to TRBD1 (6 bases). Trimming pared 8 bases from V and 5 bases from J, leaving 24 bases between. Germline loops: CDR1 SQVTM, CDR2 ANQGSEA. This CDR3 has 15 residues. DNA of the CDR3: TGCAGCACGGACAGCACCTTGGGGGCTGGGGAGACCCAGTACTTC. Encoded protein: CSTDSTLGAGETQYF.

The chain is built from TRBV27 and TRBJ2-5, with D perhaps TRBD1 (6 bases). This CDR3 is built from 16 residues. Germline CDR1 MNHEY, CDR2 SMNVEV (reference sequence). Trimming removed 8 bases from V and 2 bases from J, with 21 bases in between. In DNA form, the CDR3 reads TGTGCCAGCGGGAGTACACGGGGACAACTACAAGAGACCCAGTACTTC. It encodes CASGSTRGQLQETQYF.

The rearrangement links TRBV5-1 to TRBJ1-5; D remains ambiguous. Germline CDR1 is SGHRS and CDR2 is YFSETQ. This CDR3 is 15 amino acids long. The ends were cut back, 0 bases at V and 3 bases at J, with 10 bases in the middle. CDR3 residues: CASSLDAGDNQPQHF. DNA of the CDR3: TGCGCCAGCAGCTTGGACGCAGGCGACAATCAGCCCCAGCATTTT.